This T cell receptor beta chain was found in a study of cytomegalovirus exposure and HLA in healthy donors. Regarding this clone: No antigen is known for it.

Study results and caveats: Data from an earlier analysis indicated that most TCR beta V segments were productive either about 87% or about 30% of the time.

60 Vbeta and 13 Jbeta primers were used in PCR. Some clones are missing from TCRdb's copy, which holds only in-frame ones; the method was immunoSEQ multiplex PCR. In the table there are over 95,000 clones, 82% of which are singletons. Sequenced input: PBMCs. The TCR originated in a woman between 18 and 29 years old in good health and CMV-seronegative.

The CDR3 DNA reads as TGTGCCAGTACCCCAGGGGGGAGAGCTGAAGCTTTCTTT. Its translation: CASTPGGRAEAFF. The V gene is TRBV19, the J gene TRBJ1-1; 7 bases match TRBD1. J was trimmed by 6 bases and V by 7 bases; bases with no gene match: 8. The germline V gene has CDR1 LNHDA and CDR2 SQIVND (reference sequence). The CDR3 consists of 13 residues.